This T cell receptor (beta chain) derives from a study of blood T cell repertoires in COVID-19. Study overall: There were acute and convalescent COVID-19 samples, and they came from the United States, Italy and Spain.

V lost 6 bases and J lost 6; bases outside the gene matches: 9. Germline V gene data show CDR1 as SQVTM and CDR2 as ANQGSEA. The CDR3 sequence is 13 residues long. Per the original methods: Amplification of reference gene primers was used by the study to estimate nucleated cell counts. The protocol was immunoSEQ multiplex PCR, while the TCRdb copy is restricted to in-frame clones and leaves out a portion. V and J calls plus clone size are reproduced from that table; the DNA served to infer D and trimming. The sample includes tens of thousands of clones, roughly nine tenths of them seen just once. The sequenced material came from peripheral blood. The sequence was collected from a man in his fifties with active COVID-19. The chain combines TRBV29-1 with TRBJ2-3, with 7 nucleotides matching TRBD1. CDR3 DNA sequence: TGCAGCGTGGTGGGACAGCAGGGGGATACGCAGTATTTT. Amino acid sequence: CSVVGQQGDTQYF.